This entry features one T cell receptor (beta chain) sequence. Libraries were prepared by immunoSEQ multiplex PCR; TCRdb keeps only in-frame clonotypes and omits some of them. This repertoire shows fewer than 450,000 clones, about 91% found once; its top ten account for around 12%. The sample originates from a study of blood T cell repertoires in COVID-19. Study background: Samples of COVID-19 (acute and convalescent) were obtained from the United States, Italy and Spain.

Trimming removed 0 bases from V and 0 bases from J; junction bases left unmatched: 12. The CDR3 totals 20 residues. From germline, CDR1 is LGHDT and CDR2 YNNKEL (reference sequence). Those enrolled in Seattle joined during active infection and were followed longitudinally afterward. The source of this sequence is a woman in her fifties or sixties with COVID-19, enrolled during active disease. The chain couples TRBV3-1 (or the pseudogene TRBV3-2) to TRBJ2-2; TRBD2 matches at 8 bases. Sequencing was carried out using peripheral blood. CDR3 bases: TGTGCCAGCAGCCAAGAAAGAGGTCCGGCGGGGGGATCGAACACCGGGGAGCTGTTTTTT. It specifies CASSQERGPAGGSNTGELFF.